This T cell receptor (beta chain) was recorded in a study of T cell responses to AZD1222 COVID-19 vaccine. As to this clone: Its antigen is undetermined.

Study-level findings and limits: Only after the peak T cell response were repertoires sampled. Seropositive status at baseline applied to only a handful of AZD1222 recipients. Spike-specific TCR breadth and depth went up after people got two AZD1222 doses.

Using immunoSEQ multiplex PCR, the repertoire was profiled, and TCRdb retains in-frame clones only, with some absent. The data contain roughly 180,000 clones, around 93% of them singletons. V was cut by 7 bases and J by 4 bases, with 16 bases left in between. Germline V gene lookup returns CDR1 MNHEY and CDR2 SVGAGI. The CDR3 totals 14 residues. The sequence was obtained from an adult who received the MenACWY meningococcal vaccine as a control. The sample here was peripheral blood, taken 28 days after the second dose of the MenACWY control vaccine. The chain links TRBV6-5 to TRBJ1-2; D is possibly TRBD1 (6 bases). CDR3 residues: CASIPSGGGYGYTF. The DNA for the CDR3 is TGTGCCAGCATCCCTAGCGGGGGCGGCTATGGCTACACCTTC.